There are many counts of the clone carrying this T cell receptor (beta chain). This sample is drawn from a study of blood T cell repertoires in COVID-19. CDR1 and CDR2 (germline): MGHRA, YSYEKL. CDR3 length: 16 residues. Germline trimming cut 0 bases from V and 3 bases from J; bases unmatched to any gene: 4. Some clones are missing from TCRdb's copy, which holds only in-frame ones; the method was immunoSEQ multiplex PCR. The sample has 110,000 or so clones; 85% are singletons. The sequenced material came from peripheral blood. This sequence joins TRBV4-1 and TRBJ2-7, with 11 positions matching TRBD2. The sequence derives from a human donor in a cohort sampled during active COVID-19. The CDR3 protein is CASSQDPGTSGYEQYF. The CDR3 DNA is TGCGCCAGCAGCCAAGATCCTGGGACTAGCGGCTACGAGCAGTACTTC.